These T cell receptor beta chains were read from a single sample in a study of blood T cell repertoires in COVID-19. Clones were sequenced by immunoSEQ multiplex PCR, and TCRdb holds only the in-frame ones, with some missing. The top ten hold 1.4% of the sample, which has approximately 410,000 clones, roughly 88% seen once. The specimen was peripheral blood. Receptor source: a woman aged 25-40 years with active or convalescent COVID-19. CDR3s include the opening cysteine and the closing phenylalanine or tryptophan.

v_call	cdr3_aa
TRBV3-1/TRBV3-2	CASSQGPGVYGYEQYF
TRBV7-9	CASSSPPLGEVETQYF
TRBV5-1	CASSLSPAAGELFF
TRBV3-1/TRBV3-2	CASSLGDVTGDDQETQYF
TRBV6-5	CASIAGTGTSYEQYF
TRBV13	CASSLASEETQYF
TRBV4-1	CASSQDGQGGLAGPLRDTQYF
TRBV5-1	CASSYVMNTEAFF
TRBV5-8	CASSFQPGSPEAFF
TRBV18	CASSPTRDNEQFF
TRBV19	CASSSGGIVLDTQYF
TRBV3-1/TRBV3-2	CASSQDLAGVTDTQYF
TRBV27	CASSPGFSEAFF
TRBV10-3	CAITPSGKGYEQYF
TRBV6-5	CASSYESGGTEAFF
TRBV11-3	CASSALPQLLAAGTDTQYF
TRBV5-1	CASTLTPTNTGELFF
TRBV21-1	CASSQITRDRDSYEQYF
TRBV29-1	CSANRDTGAYGYTF
TRBV9	CASSVSAGGPVEQFF
TRBV30	CAWSPGQGGEKLFF
TRBV2	CASSPQRLGQANYGYTF
TRBV3-1/TRBV3-2	CASSQADRGDEKLFF
TRBV10-1	CASNTDSASETQYF
TRBV24-1	CATSDSRAPLTDTQYF
TRBV18	CASSPLGSGTEAFF
TRBV10-1	CASSESPGGPNEQFF
TRBV12-3/TRBV12-4	CASSLYRDYEQYF
TRBV6-5	CASSADRTYEQYF
TRBV3-1/TRBV3-2	CASSRLAGAPGNEQFF
TRBV7-9	CASSVGGSEAFF